One sample yielded the 5 T cell receptor beta chains listed below, sequenced in a study of cytomegalovirus exposure and HLA in healthy donors. Use of 60 Vbeta and 13 Jbeta primers characterized the PCR. Clones were sequenced by immunoSEQ multiplex PCR, and TCRdb holds only the in-frame ones, with some missing. The top ten clones hold about 5.5% of a sample with approximately 120,000 clones, just under 70% of them seen once. Material for sequencing was PBMCs. These receptors were taken from a woman in her seventies in good health and CMV-seropositive.

The V gene is TRBV7-6, the J gene TRBJ1-2, with 9 bases matching TRBD1. With V trimmed by 5 bases and J by 4 bases, 8 bases remained unmatched. The CDR3 totals 15 residues. Germline V CDR1 and CDR2: SGHVS, FNYEAQ. The DNA for the CDR3 is TGTGCCAGCAGCCCCGTGGAGGGACAGGGCTATGGCTACACCTTC. Protein: CASSPVEGQGYGYTF.

V usage is TRBV6-5 and J usage is TRBJ1-2, with 7 positions matching TRBD1. V shed 4 bases, J shed 7 bases, and the junction held 12 bases outside the gene matches. The germline CDR1 and CDR2 sequences are MNHEY and SVGAGI. CDR3 length: 15 residues. The CDR3: CASSFIQGLSSGYTF. The CDR3 nucleotides read TGTGCCAGCAGTTTTATACAGGGGCTGTCGAGTGGCTACACCTTC.

This clone turned up a few times. The V and J genes are TRBV27 and TRBJ1-2, with TRBD1 identical over 7 bases. With 4 bases clipped from V and 5 bases from J, the junction kept 7 bases outside the gene matches. Germline CDR1 reads MNHEY; CDR2 reads SMNVEV (reference sequence). CDR3 length: 14 amino acids. CDR3: CASSSPGTVYGYTF. In DNA, the CDR3 is TGTGCCAGCAGTTCCCCCGGGACAGTTTATGGCTACACCTTC.

The chain recombines TRBV30 with TRBJ1-1; D remains ambiguous. Between the trimmed V and J ends, which lost 0 bases and 3 bases, there was a span of 14 bases. The CDR3 has 15 residues. The germline CDR1 and CDR2 sequences are GTSNPN and SVGIG (reference sequence). Written as DNA, the CDR3 is TGTGCCTGGAGTGTACAAAGAGGGATGTACACTGAAGCTTTCTTT. It is translated as CAWSVQRGMYTEAFF.

J is TRBJ1-4 and V is TRBV13; TRBD1 is a possible D gene (6 bases). There are 14 residues in the CDR3. The germline V and J ends were trimmed by 7 bases and 1 base, with 10 bases remaining between them. Germline V gene sequence: CDR1 PRHDT, CDR2 FYEKMQ (reference sequence). The CDR3 DNA reads as TGTGCCAGCAACCTACAGGGAACTAATGAAAAACTGTTTTTT. This encodes CASNLQGTNEKLFF.